This T cell receptor beta chain was recorded in a study of radiation and T cells in renal cell carcinoma. About the study: Nephrectomy followed 15 Gy stereotactic body radiation by 4 weeks.

With respect to this clone: Its antigen remains unidentified.

The CDR3 contains 14 residues. TCRdb keeps only in-frame clones here, not all; method: immunoSEQ multiplex PCR. The sample carries around 160,000 clones, around 90% recorded once. Overall study findings and caveats: Baseline intratumoral clonotype presence is unknown without pretreatment biopsies. Top tumor clonotypes rose in blood 2 weeks post-radiation, then contracted.

This sample's time point: baseline pretreatment blood. Treatment of the sample: 15 Gy SBRT to primary tumor, nephrectomy 4 weeks later. The patient's renal cell carcinoma had clear cell pathology. The input for sequencing was blood, taken from a patient whose treatment included radiotherapy and nephrectomy. The sequence came from a woman aged 70 to 79 with renal cell carcinoma. The rearrangement uses TRBV21-1 and TRBJ1-1; the table's TRBD1 call for D was not verified on the DNA. TRBV21-1 is marked as a pseudogene. The CDR3 DNA reads as TGTGCCAGCACCAAAGGGGGGCTGAACACTGAAGCTTTCTTT. Encoded protein: CASTKGGLNTEAFF.